One T cell receptor (beta chain) is described in this entry. Antigen unknown. The source of the sample is a study of T cell responses to AZD1222 COVID-19 vaccine. The study's findings and limits: A rise in Spike-specific TCR breadth and depth followed two AZD1222 doses.

The method was immunoSEQ multiplex PCR; TCRdb's version includes in-frame clones alone and lacks a portion of them. The data contain around 84,000 clones, approximately 85% of them singletons. V was trimmed by 2 bases and J by 8 bases, leaving 12 bases between them. The CDR3 length is 13 residues. Germline CDR1 reads MDHEN; CDR2 reads SYDVKM. This TCR derives from an adult in good health. This specimen consisted of peripheral blood, obtained on day 0 of AZD1222 vaccination. This chain joins TRBV28 and TRBJ1-2; D gene unclear. For the CDR3, the DNA is TGTGCCAGCAGTTTAACAAGTCACGGAGGCTACACCTTC. Amino acids: CASSLTSHGGYTF.